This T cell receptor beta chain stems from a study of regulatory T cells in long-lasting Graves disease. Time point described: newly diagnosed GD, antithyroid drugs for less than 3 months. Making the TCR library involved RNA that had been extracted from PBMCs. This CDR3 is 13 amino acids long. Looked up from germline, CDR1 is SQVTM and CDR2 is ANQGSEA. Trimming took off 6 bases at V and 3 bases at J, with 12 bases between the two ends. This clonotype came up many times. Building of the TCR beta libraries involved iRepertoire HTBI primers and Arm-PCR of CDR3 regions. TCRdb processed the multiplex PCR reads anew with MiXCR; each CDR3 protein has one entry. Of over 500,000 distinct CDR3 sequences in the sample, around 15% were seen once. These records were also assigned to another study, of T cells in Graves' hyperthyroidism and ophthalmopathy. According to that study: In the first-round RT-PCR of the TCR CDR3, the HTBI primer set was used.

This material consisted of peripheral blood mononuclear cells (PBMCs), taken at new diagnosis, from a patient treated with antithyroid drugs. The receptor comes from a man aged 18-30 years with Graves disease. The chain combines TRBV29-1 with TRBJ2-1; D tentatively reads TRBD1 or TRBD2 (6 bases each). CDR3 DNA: TGCAGCGTGGAGGGACATTACTACAATGAGCAGTTCTTC. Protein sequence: CSVEGHYYNEQFF.